This T cell receptor beta chain came from a study of T cells in Graves' hyperthyroidism and ophthalmopathy. Study as a whole: Peripheral blood was acquired at first diagnosis, ahead of any therapy whatsoever. Study-level findings and limits: A model built on 13 V-J features separated ophthalmopathy from stable hyperthyroidism. Peripheral blood also featured most of the thyroid clonotypes expanded above 0.001.

Trimming cost V 6 bases and J 1 base, with 11 bases left between them. In germline, CDR1 is MNHEY, CDR2 SMNVEV (reference sequence). The CDR3 is made up of 14 amino acids. In this sample, this clonotype turned up many times. What it binds is unknown. What was amplified from RNA transcripts were TCR beta CDR3 regions. When the TCR CDR3 underwent first-round RT-PCR, the HTBI primer set was used. TCRdb re-analysed the multiplex PCR reads in MiXCR, keeping a single row per CDR3 protein. There are more than 350,000 distinct CDR3 sequences in the sample; about 15% occur only once, and approximately 32% lies in the top ten.

The chain employs TRBV27 and TRBJ2-3, with D possibly being TRBD2 (6 bases). This TCR came from a woman aged 25 to 39 with Graves' hyperthyroidism. The source material was blood. CDR3 region: CASSRESGTDTQYF. CDR3 DNA sequence: TGTGCCAGCAGCCGGGAGAGCGGCACAGATACGCAGTATTTT.